A selection of T cell receptor beta chains follows, all from one sample in a study of cytomegalovirus exposure and HLA in healthy donors. Some clones are missing from TCRdb's copy, which holds only in-frame ones; the method was immunoSEQ multiplex PCR. Altogether about 130,000 clones are present, approximately 84% being singletons, with the ten largest covering about 3.9%. Material for sequencing was PBMCs. These receptors originate from a man younger than 35 in good health and CMV-seropositive. Both conserved end residues are part of each CDR3. Fields, in order: D gene, V gene, clone size, J gene, CDR3 protein, CDR3 DNA. A D gene is named only where the DNA matches it firmly. Not every row has a clone size; where given, it reads once, few, many or a size class.

>-|TRBV27|-|TRBJ1-1
CASSLSDRSINTEAFF
TGTGCCAGCAGTTTGTCGGACAGAAGTATAAACACTGAAGCTTTCTTT
>-|TRBV4-1|-|TRBJ2-3
CASSQDSRVVTQTDTQYF
TGCGCCAGCAGCCAAGATTCCCGCGTTGTGACTCAGACAGATACGCAGTATTTT
>-|TRBV29-1|-|TRBJ2-2
CTARMNREGGELFF
TGCACCGCACGGATGAACAGGGAGGGCGGGGAGCTGTTTTTT
>TRBD1|TRBV5-1|few|TRBJ1-1
CASSLAGTGLNTEAFF
TGCGCCAGCAGCTTGGCCGGGACAGGGTTGAACACTGAAGCTTTCTTT
>-|TRBV6-5|-|TRBJ1-1
CASRRLNTEAFF
TGTGCCAGCAGGCGGTTGAACACTGAAGCTTTCTTT
>TRBD1|TRBV10-1|few|TRBJ1-6
CASSDRGESPLHF
TGCGCCAGCAGTGACAGGGGGGAATCACCCCTCCACTTT
>-|TRBV6-4|-|TRBJ1-2
CASEETGFSSYGYTF
TGTGCCAGCGAAGAGACGGGGTTTTCTTCTTATGGCTACACCTTC
>-|TRBV7-2|-|TRBJ2-7
CASSLNFGGPYEQYF
TGTGCCAGCAGCTTAAACTTCGGAGGTCCCTACGAGCAGTACTTC
>-|TRBV29-1|-|TRBJ1-1
CSVVRGWGPTEAFF
TGCAGCGTTGTCCGCGGGTGGGGTCCCACTGAAGCTTTCTTT
>TRBD1|TRBV19|-|TRBJ1-2
CASSRSSGGRGYTF
TGTGCCAGTAGTAGATCGTCAGGGGGCCGGGGCTACACCTTC
>-|TRBV15|-|TRBJ1-1
CATSRLTRENTEAFF
TGTGCCACCAGCAGACTTACCAGGGAAAACACTGAAGCTTTCTTT
>-|TRBV6-6|-|TRBJ1-1
CASSPGQNTEAFF
TGTGCCAGCAGCCCGGGACAGAACACTGAAGCTTTCTTT
>TRBD1|TRBV6-7|-|TRBJ2-5
CASSCGQAPWTQYF
TGTGCCAGCAGCTGCGGACAGGCCCCGTGGACCCAGTACTTC
>-|TRBV4-3|-|TRBJ2-5
CASSQGQNQETQYF
TGCGCCAGCAGCCAAGGACAGAACCAAGAGACCCAGTACTTC
>-|TRBV7-9|-|TRBJ2-7
CASSREYYEQYF
TGTGCCAGCAGCCGGGAGTACTACGAGCAGTACTTC
>-|TRBV6-5|-|TRBJ2-7
CASSPGTYEQYF
TGTGCCAGCTCTCCAGGAACCTACGAGCAGTACTTC
>TRBD2|TRBV19|few|TRBJ2-1
CASRERGPLDEQFF
TGTGCCAGTAGGGAGCGGGGGCCCTTGGATGAGCAGTTCTTC
>-|TRBV7-9|few|TRBJ1-1
CASSSQRPQGQGEAFF
TGTGCCAGCAGCTCCCAAAGACCACAGGGCCAGGGTGAAGCTTTCTTT
>-|TRBV5-1|once|TRBJ2-3
CASTTQGHSTDTQYF
TGCGCCAGCACAACCCAGGGTCATAGCACAGATACGCAGTATTTT
>TRBD1|TRBV6-1|-|TRBJ1-2
CASSESSGQGPRTF
TGTGCCAGCAGTGAATCGTCGGGACAGGGGCCGAGGACCTTC
>-|TRBV5-1|-|TRBJ1-3
CASSLLGRSYSGNTIYF
TGCGCCAGCAGCTTGTTGGGGAGGTCTTACTCTGGAAACACCATATATTTT
>TRBD2|TRBV9|-|TRBJ2-3
CASSSASGNQDTQYF
TGTGCCAGCAGCTCGGCTAGCGGGAATCAAGATACGCAGTATTTT